What follows are 21 T cell receptor beta chains derived from one specimen sequenced in a study of blood T cell repertoires in COVID-19. TCRdb keeps only in-frame clones here, not all; method: immunoSEQ multiplex PCR. Of about 47,000 clones listed, under 70% were seen once; the top ten hold just under 9%. The sequenced sample was peripheral blood. These receptors were collected from a woman aged 70-85 years with acute or convalescent COVID-19.

J is TRBJ2-3 and V is TRBV20-1; 9 bases are shared with TRBD2. With 3 bases clipped from V and 10 bases from J, the junction kept 8 bases outside the gene matches. CDR1 is DFQATT, CDR2 SNEGSKA, per germline (reference sequence). The CDR3 length is 13 residues. CDR3 residues: CSASGASGEAQYF. CDR3 sequence (DNA): TGCAGTGCTAGTGGGGCTAGCGGGGAAGCGCAGTATTTT.

Only a few counts were recorded for this clone. This chain connects TRBV19 to TRBJ2-7, with 7 nucleotides matching TRBD1. Germline V CDR1 and CDR2: LNHDA, SQIVND (reference sequence). Trimming at V came to 6 bases and at J to 7 bases, leaving 9 bases not matched to a gene. The CDR3 length is 13 residues. CDR3 DNA sequence: TGTGCCAGTAGGAACGACAGGGACGAGGAGCAGTACTTC. Encoded protein: CASRNDRDEEQYF.

The J gene is TRBJ2-1, the V gene TRBV5-1; D is unclear. V was trimmed by 0 bases and J by 6 bases, leaving 10 bases between them. CDR1 is SGHRS, CDR2 YFSETQ, per germline. This CDR3 region has 14 residues. The CDR3 DNA sequence: TGCGCCAGCAGCTTGGCCGGTCCGGTCAATGAGCAGTTCTTC. It is translated as CASSLAGPVNEQFF.

The chain has TRBV2 and TRBJ1-3, with D possibly matching TRBD1 (5 bases). This CDR3 has 13 amino acids. The germline V gene encodes CDR1 SNHLY and CDR2 FYNNEI. Trimming removed 6 bases from V and 1 base from J, with 7 bases in between. The CDR3 DNA reads as TGTGCCAGCAGGGGGCAGTCTGGAAACACCATATATTTT. Its translation: CASRGQSGNTIYF.

This chain uses TRBV7-2 with TRBJ2-7, with D maybe TRBD1 (5 bases). The V gene lost 7 bases and the J gene lost 5 bases, with 15 bases spanning the gap. The CDR3 has 13 residues. Germline V gene sequence: CDR1 SGHTA, CDR2 FQGNSA. CDR3 in DNA: TGTGCCAGCAACCTGGACCGCAGGGACGAGCAGTACTTC. It encodes CASNLDRRDEQYF.

This clone was found a few times. The chain is built from TRBV7-3 and TRBJ1-1; D possibly corresponds to TRBD1 (5 bases). V was pared by 3 bases and J by 1 base, with 9 bases between. From germline, CDR1 is SGHTA and CDR2 FQGTGA. The CDR3 consists of 14 residues. For the CDR3, the DNA is TGTGCCAGCAGCTTGGGGCAGCAGAACACTGAAGCTTTCTTT. The encoded protein is CASSLGQQNTEAFF.

This rearrangement joins TRBV27 to TRBJ2-2, with 7 bases aligning to TRBD1. The CDR3 covers 14 residues. The trim removed 7 bases at V and 5 bases at J, leaving 7 bases unmatched. Germline V gene lookup returns CDR1 MNHEY and CDR2 SMNVEV (reference sequence). The CDR3 DNA sequence: TGTGCCAGCAAGTACGACAGGGAGACCGGGGAGCTGTTTTTT. Translated: CASKYDRETGELFF.

V is TRBV2 and J is TRBJ1-6; D not certain. V was pared by 7 bases and J by 7 bases, with 8 bases between. The length of the CDR3 is 12 residues. CDR1 SNHLY and CDR2 FYNNEI come from the germline V gene. The CDR3 loop reads CASKQTNSPLHF. The CDR3 DNA reads as TGTGCCAGCAAACAGACAAATTCACCCCTCCACTTT.

Here the CDR3 DNA reads TGTGCCAGCAAGTTGGAGACTTCGAACTATGGCTACACCTTC. Translation gives CASKLETSNYGYTF. The V and J genes are TRBV6-5 and TRBJ1-2; D not resolved. CDR1 is MNHEY and CDR2 is SVGAGI in the germline V gene. This CDR3 has 14 residues. Trimming pared 7 bases from V and 2 bases from J, leaving 14 bases between.

The chain carries TRBV28 and TRBJ2-1; 11 bases fit TRBD2. J gave up 5 bases and V 6 bases, and 21 bases lay outside the gene matches. CDR3 length equals 20 residues. Per the germline V gene, CDR1 is MDHEN and CDR2 is SYDVKM. The CDR3 here is CASSQTPRLAGGPTDNEQFF. The DNA of the CDR3 is TGTGCCAGCAGCCAAACGCCAAGGCTAGCGGGGGGACCTACTGACAATGAGCAGTTCTTC. The full variable domain, with the rest looked up from reference TRBV28 and TRBJ2-1, is DVKVTQSSRYLVKRTGEKVFLECVQDMDHENMFWYRQDPGLGLRLIYFSYDVKMKEKGDIPEGYSVSREKKERFSLILESASTNQTSMYLCASSQTPRLAGGPTDNEQFFGPGTRLTVL.

This chain joins TRBV5-3 and TRBJ1-5; possible D gene TRBD1, 5 bases. TRBV5-3 is labeled an ORF, and its function is uncertain. The CDR3 has 18 amino acids. Trimming took off 0 bases at V and 2 bases at J, with 18 bases between the two ends. Here the CDR3 reads CARSLASGIGGCNQPQHF. In nucleotides, the CDR3 is TGTGCCAGAAGCTTGGCATCGGGAATCGGGGGGTGCAATCAGCCCCAGCATTTT.

This chain uses TRBV7-2 with TRBJ2-1; 11 nucleotides agree with TRBD2. J lost 8 bases, V lost 3 bases, and 9 bases had no gene match. The germline V gene has CDR1 SGHTA and CDR2 FQGNSA. This CDR3 is built from 16 residues. The CDR3 loop is CASSFYTSGRGDEQFF. CDR3 nucleotide sequence: TGTGCCAGCAGCTTCTATACTAGCGGGAGAGGGGATGAGCAGTTCTTC. The entire variable domain, with the rest obtained from reference TRBV7-2 and TRBJ2-1, is as follows: GAGVSQSPSNKVTEKGKDVELRCDPISGHTALYWYRQSLGQGLEFLIYFQGNSAPDKSGLPSDRFSAERTGGSVSTLTIQRTQQEDSAVYLCASSFYTSGRGDEQFFGPGTRLTVL.

This chain connects TRBV7-6 to TRBJ1-1, with D unclear. V was clipped by 3 bases and J by 1 base, with 15 bases between them. The CDR3 sequence is 16 residues long. Germline values: CDR1 SGHVS, CDR2 FNYEAQ. The CDR3 bases are TGTGCCAGCAGCTTGGGGTTACATGGAGGGAACACTGAAGCTTTCTTT. It encodes CASSLGLHGGNTEAFF.

As regards this clone: The sample contains more than one DNA sequence encoding this CDR3. The chain carries TRBV28 and TRBJ2-5; a possible D gene is TRBD1 (5 bases). With 6 bases removed from V and 2 bases from J, the gap between germline ends came to 10 bases. The germline V gene has CDR1 MDHEN and CDR2 SYDVKM. The CDR3 covers 13 residues. CDR3 region: CASSRDRQETQYF. The CDR3 bases are TGTGCCAGCAGCCGCGACAGACAAGAGACCCAGTACTTC.

This CDR3 reads CASSPQGMSTDTQYF. CDR3 DNA: TGTGCCAGCAGCCCACAGGGGATGAGCACAGATACGCAGTATTTT. The chain links TRBV7-2 to TRBJ2-3; TRBD1 matches at 7 bases. The CDR3 spans 15 residues. Germline V gene lookup returns CDR1 SGHTA and CDR2 FQGNSA. The V segment lost 5 bases and the J segment 0 bases; nucleotides outside the gene matches: 5.

This clone was observed once. The chain uses TRBV28 and TRBJ1-3, with TRBD1 identical over 12 bases. Germline lookup yields CDR1 MDHEN and CDR2 SYDVKM. CDR3 size: 17 residues. V lost 2 bases, J lost 3 bases, and 5 bases stayed unmatched. The CDR3 coding sequence is TGTGCCAGCAGTTTAGGGACAGGGGGCTCTTTTGGAAACACCATATATTTT. It codes for CASSLGTGGSFGNTIYF.

This clone was seen only a few times. This rearrangement joins TRBV2 to TRBJ2-2, with TRBD1 matching over 11 bases. Losses at the gene ends were 8 bases for V and 4 bases for J; bases not matched to a gene: 3. This CDR3 is built from 14 residues. CDR1 and CDR2 (germline): SNHLY, FYNNEI. DNA of the CDR3: TGTGCCAGCGCCGGGACAGGGGGCACCGGGGAGCTGTTTTTT. Amino acid sequence: CASAGTGGTGELFF.

CDR3 sequence (DNA): TGTGCCAGCAGCCAAGAGTTCTCCACCGGGGAGCTGTTTTTT. Translated, it gives CASSQEFSTGELFF. The chain is built from TRBV3-1 (or the pseudogene TRBV3-2) and TRBJ2-2; D is uncertain. The CDR3 covers 14 residues. Germline V gives CDR1 LGHDT, CDR2 YNNKEL (reference sequence). The V and J ends lost 0 bases and 4 bases respectively, with 6 bases between them.

This chain connects TRBV7-8 to TRBJ1-1, with a tentative D call TRBD1 (6 bases). This CDR3 spans 16 amino acids. V dropped 4 bases and J dropped 5 bases, with 20 bases sitting between them. The germline gives CDR1 SGHVS, CDR2 FQNEAQ. The CDR3 reads CASSSPGGAGRTEAFF. The CDR3 nucleotides read TGTGCCAGCAGCTCACCGGGGGGGGCGGGTCGTACTGAAGCTTTCTTT.

The genes are TRBV11-1 and TRBJ2-1, with a weak D call TRBD2 (5 bases). This CDR3 comprises 15 residues. Trimming left V 1 base short and J 8 bases short, with 15 bases between. The germline gives CDR1 SGHAT, CDR2 FQDESV (reference sequence). CDR3 protein: CASSLGPGKEHEQFF. CDR3 in DNA: TGTGCCAGCAGCTTAGGCCCGGGGAAGGAGCATGAGCAGTTCTTC.

The rearrangement uses TRBV15 and TRBJ2-5; the match to TRBD2 covers 14 bases. The CDR3 spans 19 residues. V gave up 1 base and J gave up 0 bases; unmatched junction bases: 7. Germline V gives CDR1 LNHNV, CDR2 YYDKDF (reference sequence). The CDR3 region is CATSRVGLAGDKYQETQYF. The CDR3 bases are TGTGCCACCAGCAGAGTGGGACTAGCGGGGGACAAGTACCAAGAGACCCAGTACTTC.